The clone carrying this T cell receptor (beta chain) was counted between two and nine times. No antigen is known for it. The record originates from a study of early T cells in non-severe SARS-CoV-2 infection. Study summary: Investigators sequenced bulk RNA drawn from unsorted whole blood, and chains remained unpaired.

General observations from the study: VDJdb matching favored anti-spike CD8 responses, missing private and CD4 specificities.

Individual cDNA molecules received unique molecular identifiers during library preparation. TCRdb reanalysed the 5' RACE reads using MiXCR and keeps one entry per CDR3 protein. The sample consists of 70,000 to 95,000 distinct CDR3 sequences, around 16% of them appearing once. The sequenced sample consisted of whole blood. The source is an adult who was a healthcare worker with PCR-confirmed SARS-CoV-2 infection or an uninfected control (not recorded which).

The CDR3 bases are TGTGCCAGCCGAATGGGACTAGCGGGAACCGGGGAGCTGTTTTTT. Translating gives CASRMGLAGTGELFF. V gene TRBV28 combines with J gene TRBJ2-2; TRBD2 matches at 13 bases. V dropped 8 bases and J dropped 5; count of bases not matched to a gene: 5. This CDR3 region has 15 residues. CDR1 MDHEN and CDR2 SYDVKM come from the germline V gene.